This is a list of T cell receptor beta chains from one sample in a study of T cell changes during pregnancy in multiple sclerosis. Measured with immunoSEQ multiplex PCR; TCRdb has only the in-frame clones, and not every one. The repertoire holds approximately 37,000 clones, with roughly nine tenths as singletons. Here the sequenced sample was CD4+ T cells from peripheral blood mononuclear cells, taken before pregnancy. Every receptor here comes from a female donor with multiple sclerosis, enrolled in a pregnancy study. Each CDR3 is given with its conserved first and last residue. The D gene is left open where the match is weak. The size entry is marked missing in some rows and otherwise reads once, few, many or a size class.

D gene,J gene,V gene,clone size,CDR3 protein,CDR3 DNA
TRBD1,TRBJ2-7,TRBV27,NA,CASSYRDSYEQYF,TGTGCCAGCAGTTACCGGGACAGCTACGAGCAGTACTTC
NA,TRBJ1-3,TRBV6-1,NA,CASTPSGSSGNTIYF,TGTGCCAGCACGCCGTCCGGGAGCTCTGGAAACACCATATATTTT
NA,TRBJ1-1,TRBV18,once,CASSPPGLGGGTEAFF,TGTGCCAGCTCACCACCGGGATTAGGGGGGGGCACTGAAGCTTTCTTT
TRBD2,TRBJ2-3,TRBV2,once,CASSELSSGGTDTQYF,TGTGCCAGCAGTGAGCTTTCTAGCGGTGGCACAGATACGCAGTATTTT
TRBD2,TRBJ2-5,TRBV28,NA,CASTGSGAGGEETQYF,TGTGCCAGCACTGGGTCCGGAGCGGGAGGGGAAGAGACCCAGTACTTC
NA,TRBJ1-6,TRBV6-5,NA,CAARVGRGFGSPLHF,TGTGCCGCCCGAGTTGGGAGAGGTTTCGGATCACCCCTCCACTTT
NA,TRBJ1-1,TRBV19,NA,CASSMESQANTEAFF,TGTGCCAGTAGTATGGAGTCACAGGCGAACACTGAAGCTTTCTTT
NA,TRBJ2-7,TRBV10-3,NA,CATRRRQDLYEQYF,TGTGCCACGCGCCGCCGACAGGATCTCTACGAGCAGTACTTC
NA,TRBJ2-3,TRBV5-1,NA,CASRFRAGWTDTQYF,TGCGCCAGCAGGTTCAGGGCCGGTTGGACAGATACGCAGTATTTT
TRBD1,TRBJ2-7,TRBV5-6,NA,CASKRQGFYEQYF,TGTGCCAGCAAAAGACAGGGGTTCTACGAGCAGTACTTC
TRBD2,TRBJ2-7,TRBV7-9,once,CAASRGDYEQYF,TGTGCCGCCAGCCGGGGGGACTACGAGCAGTACTTC
TRBD2,TRBJ2-2,TRBV9,NA,CASNLAGNTGELFF,TGTGCCAGCAACCTAGCGGGAAACACCGGGGAGCTGTTTTTT
NA,TRBJ2-3,TRBV15,NA,CATSRGAGIADTQYF,TGTGCCACCAGCAGAGGTGCGGGGATTGCAGATACGCAGTATTTT
TRBD2,TRBJ2-1,TRBV27,NA,CASSPWTSGPNEQFF,TGTGCCAGCAGTCCCTGGACTAGCGGGCCCAATGAGCAGTTCTTC
TRBD2,TRBJ2-1,TRBV9,NA,CASTGRTAGGNNEQFF,TGTGCCAGCACGGGGAGGACAGCGGGAGGTAACAATGAGCAGTTCTTC
TRBD1,TRBJ1-1,TRBV9,NA,CASSVIGTGVMNTEAFF,TGTGCCAGCAGCGTAATAGGGACAGGGGTAATGAACACTGAAGCTTTCTTT
NA,TRBJ1-2,TRBV5-1,NA,CASSSTGSAYGYTF,TGCGCCAGCAGCTCGACGGGGAGCGCCTATGGCTACACCTTC
TRBD2,TRBJ2-1,TRBV19,NA,CASSIDHYKLAGGYNEQFF,TGTGCCAGTAGTATAGATCACTATAAATTAGCGGGAGGCTACAATGAGCAGTTCTTC
NA,TRBJ2-7,TRBV29-1,NA,CSVRRGHEQYF,TGCAGCGTTCGCAGGGGCCACGAGCAGTACTTC
TRBD2,TRBJ2-7,TRBV25-1,NA,CASSDGLLLARYEQYF,TGTGCCAGCAGTGATGGACTCCTACTAGCGAGGTACGAGCAGTACTTC
NA,TRBJ2-3,TRBV5-1,NA,CASSLALSGDTQYF,TGCGCCAGCAGCTTGGCCCTATCGGGAGATACGCAGTATTTT
TRBD2,TRBJ2-5,TRBV7-2,once,CASSYAGGGETQYF,TGTGCCAGCAGCTATGCGGGAGGCGGAGAGACCCAGTACTTC
NA,TRBJ1-1,TRBV2,NA,CASSEGDMNTEAFF,TGTGCCAGCAGTGAAGGGGACATGAACACTGAAGCTTTCTTT
NA,TRBJ2-7,TRBV5-1,NA,CASSSGDPNYEQYF,TGCGCCAGCTCCTCGGGGGATCCGAACTACGAGCAGTACTTC
TRBD2,TRBJ2-1,TRBV2,NA,CASKEGTSGTNEQFF,TGTGCCAGCAAAGAAGGGACTAGCGGGACCAATGAGCAGTTCTTC
NA,TRBJ2-1,TRBV2,NA,CASSEARYEQFF,TGTGCCAGCAGTGAAGCACGGTATGAGCAGTTCTTC
NA,TRBJ1-2,TRBV28,NA,CASSPQTENYGYTF,TGTGCCAGCAGCCCCCAGACAGAAAACTATGGCTACACCTTC
NA,TRBJ2-7,TRBV28,NA,CASSLVGLGYEQYF,TGTGCCAGCAGTCTTGTGGGGCTCGGGTACGAGCAGTACTTC
TRBD2,TRBJ2-1,TRBV30,NA,CAWSYGRGHNEQFF,TGTGCCTGGAGTTACGGGAGGGGACACAATGAGCAGTTCTTC
NA,TRBJ2-1,TRBV20-1,once,CSATGDNEQFF,TGCAGTGCTACAGGGGACAATGAGCAGTTCTTC
NA,TRBJ2-7,TRBV5-1,NA,CASSSSVFSYEQYF,TGCGCCAGCAGTAGTAGCGTATTCTCCTACGAGCAGTACTTC
TRBD2,TRBJ2-1,TRBV7-3,NA,CASSLGLAGVGEQFF,TGTGCCAGCAGCTTAGGACTAGCGGGAGTTGGTGAGCAGTTCTTC
TRBD1,TRBJ2-3,TRBV5-8,NA,CASSLEDRVGNTQYF,TGTGCCAGCAGCTTGGAGGACAGGGTCGGGAATACGCAGTATTTT
TRBD1,TRBJ2-1,TRBV19,NA,CASSRGQNSYNEQFF,TGTGCCAGTAGTAGGGGACAGAACTCCTACAATGAGCAGTTCTTC
NA,TRBJ1-5,TRBV7-2,NA,CASSFSGDQPQHF,TGTGCCAGCAGCTTCTCGGGAGACCAGCCCCAGCATTTT
NA,TRBJ1-5,TRBV7-2,NA,CASSLGDGGYQPQHF,TGTGCCAGCAGCCTAGGGGATGGGGGGTATCAGCCCCAGCATTTT
TRBD1,TRBJ2-1,TRBV5-4,NA,CASSDGTDSYNEQFF,TGTGCCAGCAGCGATGGGACAGACTCCTACAATGAGCAGTTCTTC
TRBD1,TRBJ2-7,TRBV28,once,CASSSRDRGRDEQYF,TGTGCCAGCAGTTCCAGGGACAGGGGGAGGGACGAGCAGTACTTC
TRBD1,TRBJ2-1,TRBV29-1,NA,CSVDRGDEQFF,TGCAGCGTGGACAGGGGCGATGAGCAGTTCTTC
NA,TRBJ1-2,TRBV10-3,NA,CAISESKGTNYGYTF,TGTGCCATCAGTGAGTCAAAGGGGACTAACTATGGCTACACCTTC
NA,TRBJ2-4,TRBV18,NA,CASSPVGVRYIQYF,TGTGCCAGCTCACCGGTGGGAGTCAGGTACATTCAGTACTTC
NA,TRBJ2-7,TRBV7-2,once,CASSLGGRIYEQYF,TGTGCCAGCAGCTTAGGGGGCAGGATCTACGAGCAGTACTTC
NA,TRBJ2-2,TRBV9,NA,CASSVRGGRGELFF,TGTGCCAGCAGCGTACGGGGTGGAAGAGGGGAGCTGTTTTTT
TRBD2,TRBJ2-1,TRBV7-3,NA,CASSSVASGNNEQFF,TGTGCCAGCAGCTCGGTAGCTAGCGGGAACAATGAGCAGTTCTTC
TRBD2,TRBJ2-1,TRBV29-1,NA,CSVEVSGRGYEQFF,TGCAGCGTTGAAGTTAGCGGGAGAGGGTATGAGCAGTTCTTC
TRBD1,TRBJ1-3,TRBV6-1,NA,CASSGGQGNGNTIYF,TGTGCCAGCAGTGGGGGACAGGGAAATGGAAACACCATATATTTT
NA,TRBJ2-1,TRBV6-1,NA,CASIVSGARYNEQFF,TGTGCCAGCATCGTCAGCGGTGCAAGATACAATGAGCAGTTCTTC
TRBD1,TRBJ2-3,TRBV10-3,NA,CAISAGTGNADTQYF,TGTGCCATCAGTGCAGGGACAGGGAACGCAGATACGCAGTATTTT
TRBD1,TRBJ2-1,TRBV10-3,NA,CAISDSGGVYNEQFF,TGTGCCATCAGCGACTCAGGGGGCGTCTACAATGAGCAGTTCTTC
NA,TRBJ1-5,TRBV4-3,NA,CASSQDWADNQPQHF,TGCGCCAGCAGCCAAGATTGGGCAGACAATCAGCCCCAGCATTTT
NA,TRBJ2-3,TRBV19,NA,CASRPLSNTDTQYF,TGTGCCAGTAGACCACTTTCGAACACAGATACGCAGTATTTT
NA,TRBJ1-2,TRBV6-1,NA,CASGRPRRDGYGYTF,TGTGCCAGCGGACGCCCTAGGAGGGACGGCTATGGCTACACCTTC
TRBD2,TRBJ2-7,TRBV27,NA,CASSPSSGSSYEQYF,TGTGCCAGCAGTCCCTCTAGCGGGAGTTCCTACGAGCAGTACTTC
TRBD2,TRBJ2-7,TRBV18,NA,CASSSGLEGEQYF,TGTGCCAGCTCCTCGGGACTAGAGGGCGAGCAGTACTTC
NA,TRBJ1-3,TRBV30,NA,CAWSVWGSTRDTIYF,TGTGCCTGGAGTGTATGGGGCTCGACCCGAGACACCATATATTTT